This T cell receptor beta chain was profiled in a study of neurological immune-mediated disorders (dated by TCRdb to between 2018 and 2021). About the investigation overall: Using UMI-based sequencing, the study compared peripheral blood TCR-beta repertoires from patients with HTLV-I-associated myelopathy (HAM/TSP), patients with multiple sclerosis, and healthy controls. The roughly 110 TCR-beta libraries included longitudinal samples, technical triplicates and paired sorted CD4+ and CD8+ T-cell subsets alongside PBMC samples. Longitudinal HAM/TSP and healthy donors had 3 time-points each (roughly 3-45 month intervals). The cohort included 60 to 70 subjects: roughly 15 with HAM/TSP, roughly 34 with multiple sclerosis, and approximately 20 healthy controls. Overall study outcomes, separate from this receptor: TCR clonal expansion was highest in HAM/TSP patients and lowest in MS patients, with MS patients falling below even healthy controls. Across subjects, expanded clones never shared an identical CDR3 amino acid sequence, which suggests that the TCR-beta repertoires in every group were private.

From cysteine to phenylalanine, the CDR3 is 16 amino acids long. Just CDR3 DNA is preserved here, 48 bases in frame from base 1. Trimming accounts for 6 bases at V and 0 bases at J, while the number of junction bases matched to no gene is 10. CDR1 and CDR2 were assigned from the germline V gene as ENHRY and SYGVKD. This clonotype has a count of ten or more. Its antigen specificity is not known. Base quality data are lacking; no much larger clone is found one base away. What the time point label conveys for this sample: longitudinal time-point 1 (baseline). For unsorted PBMC libraries, 2 million PBMCs were used after storage in RNAlater at -80 degrees C until RNA extraction. Peripheral blood was subjected to Ficoll-Hypaque density gradient centrifugation to isolate PBMCs, which were then cryopreserved in liquid nitrogen. cDNA synthesis used template-switch 5'RACE with a primer carrying a 10-nucleotide random unique molecular identifier tagging each TCR transcript. Each sequencing run produced over 180 million TCR-beta sequences covering 15-18 subjects. The RNeasy kit was used for extraction of total RNA. The KAPA Real-time Library Amplification kit was used to amplify TCR-beta VDJ regions with primers for the TCR constant region and the 5'RACE anchor. A first PCR added sample indexes and Illumina adaptors, and a second PCR then raised library yield. After Ampure bead purification, the roughly 650 bp TCR product was size-selected on a 2% E-gel SizeSelection system. Before pooling, libraries had their quality checked on a Bioanalyzer, their concentration measured with Qubit, and their quantity determined with the Kapa Library Quantification kit. An Illumina HiSeq 2500 was used to sequence the libraries paired-end at 2 x 150 bp. To increase sequence diversity, about 23-32% phiX was spiked into each library pool. The source study handled its data this way. The quality-filtered reads were processed with the UMI-based MiGEC pipeline, whose error correction step removed more than 80% of the raw TCR sequences. VDJ genes were aligned to IMGT germline references, and each clonotype was defined by a unique CDR3 amino acid sequence together with V-J genes. Clonal expansion, Shannon diversity and CDR3 relatedness were evaluated with VDJtools (CalcPairwiseDistances, ClusterSamples), while phylogenetic trees were built in CLCbio workbench. Clones with at least 8 unique UMIs were defined as expanded, with this threshold being based on coefficient-of-variation modelling across technical triplicates. TCRdb handled the public reads itself, with Q25 trimming in fastp and clone calling in MiXCR, and kept productive beta chains. Records with the same CDR3 protein are collapsed into one entry carrying the most frequent genes and DNA. The V and J calls, along with clone size, are taken from TCRdb and not from the paper's own processing. Here the sample has tens of thousands of distinct CDR3 sequences; about 10% occur a single time. 6.5% to 8% of the sample belongs to the ten largest clones.

This clonotype originated in a male donor with HTLV-1-associated myelopathy (HAM/TSP). The chain employs TRBV10-3 and TRBJ2-5; the junction holds 7 bases that match TRBD1. The sequencing sample was made of PBMCs. CDR3 sequence: CAIRPSNRGYQETQYF. The bases are TGTGCCATCAGGCCCAGTAACAGGGGATACCAAGAGACCCAGTACTTC.